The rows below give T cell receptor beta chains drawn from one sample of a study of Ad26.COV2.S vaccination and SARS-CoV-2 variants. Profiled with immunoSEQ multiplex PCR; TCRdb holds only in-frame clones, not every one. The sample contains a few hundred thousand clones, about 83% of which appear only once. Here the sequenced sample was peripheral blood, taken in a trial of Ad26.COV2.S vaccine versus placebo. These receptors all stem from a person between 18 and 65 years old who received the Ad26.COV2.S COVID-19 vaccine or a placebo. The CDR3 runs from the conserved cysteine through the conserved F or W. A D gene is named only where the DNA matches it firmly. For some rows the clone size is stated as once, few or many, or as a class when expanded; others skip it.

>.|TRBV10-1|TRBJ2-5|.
CASSDGPAGGTQYF
TGCGCCAGCAGTGATGGTCCGGCCGGCGGGACCCAGTACTTC
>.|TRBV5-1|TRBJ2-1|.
CASSLDLDNEQFF
TGCGCCAGCAGCTTGGACCTGGACAATGAGCAGTTCTTC
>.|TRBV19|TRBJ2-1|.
CASSFLLIKRQNEQFF
TGTGCCAGTAGTTTCCTACTCATTAAGAGGCAGAATGAGCAGTTCTTC
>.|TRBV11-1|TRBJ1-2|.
CASSPELNPYGYTF
TGTGCCAGCAGCCCCGAGCTCAACCCCTATGGCTACACCTTC
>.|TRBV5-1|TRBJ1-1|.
CASSLVIGNTEAFF
TGCGCCAGCAGCTTGGTAATTGGGAACACTGAAGCTTTCTTT
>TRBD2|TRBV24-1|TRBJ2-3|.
CATSLSGGAADTQYF
TGTGCCACCAGTCTTAGCGGGGGGGCCGCAGATACGCAGTATTTT
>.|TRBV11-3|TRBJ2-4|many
CASSLERRNQYF
TGTGCCAGCAGCTTAGAGCGAAGAAATCAGTACTTC
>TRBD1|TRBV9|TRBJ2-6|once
CASSVVWDRVLGANVLTF
TGTGCCAGCAGCGTAGTATGGGACAGGGTTTTAGGGGCCAACGTCCTGACTTTC
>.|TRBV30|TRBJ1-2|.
CAWSRQAGGYTF
TGTGCCTGGAGTAGACAGGCTGGGGGCTACACCTTC
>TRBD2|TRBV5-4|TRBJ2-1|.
CASRSMTSGYNEQFF
TGTGCCAGCAGGTCTATGACTAGCGGCTACAATGAGCAGTTCTTC
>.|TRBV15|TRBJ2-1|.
CATSPRSGEIYNEQFF
TGTGCCACCAGCCCGCGGTCAGGGGAAATCTACAATGAGCAGTTCTTC
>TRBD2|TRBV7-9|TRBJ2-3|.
CASRAGLARGTDTQYF
TGTGCCAGCAGGGCTGGACTAGCGCGGGGCACAGATACGCAGTATTTT
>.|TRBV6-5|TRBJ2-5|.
CASSDGIASQETQYF
TGTGCCAGCAGCGACGGAATCGCTAGTCAAGAGACCCAGTACTTC
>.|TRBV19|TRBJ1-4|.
CASTQLWLNEKLFF
TGTGCCAGTACCCAGCTGTGGCTAAATGAAAAACTGTTTTTT
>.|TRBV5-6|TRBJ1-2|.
CASSRQVNYGYTF
TGTGCCAGCAGCAGACAGGTCAACTATGGCTACACCTTC
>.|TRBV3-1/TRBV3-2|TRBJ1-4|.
CASSQDLGNWEKLFF
TGTGCCAGCAGCCAAGATTTGGGGAATTGGGAAAAACTGTTTTTT
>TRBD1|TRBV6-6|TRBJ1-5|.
CASSPLQGQSNQPQHF
TGTGCCAGCAGCCCCCTCCAGGGACAGAGCAATCAGCCCCAGCATTTT
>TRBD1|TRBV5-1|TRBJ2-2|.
CASSPYHRGGGELFF
TGCGCCAGCAGCCCCTACCACAGGGGCGGCGGGGAGCTGTTTTTT
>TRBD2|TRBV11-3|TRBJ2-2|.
CASSPAGVGTGELFF
TGTGCCAGCAGTCCAGCGGGAGTCGGAACCGGGGAGCTGTTTTTT
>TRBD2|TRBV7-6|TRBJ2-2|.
CASSVQAGLNTGELFF
TGTGCCAGCAGCGTTCAAGCGGGATTAAACACCGGGGAGCTGTTTTTT
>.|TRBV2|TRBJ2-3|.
CASSGSQGFTDTQYF
TGTGCCAGCAGTGGATCGCAGGGTTTCACAGATACGCAGTATTTT
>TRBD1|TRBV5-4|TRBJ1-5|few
CASSLGGRQGSNQPQHF
TGTGCCAGCAGCTTGGGGGGACGACAGGGAAGCAATCAGCCCCAGCATTTT
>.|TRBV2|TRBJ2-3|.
CASSEVAGTQYF
TGTGCCAGCAGTGAAGTAGCAGGTACGCAGTATTTT
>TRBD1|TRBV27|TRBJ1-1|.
CASSQRQGAGEAFF
TGTGCCAGCAGTCAGCGACAGGGGGCGGGTGAAGCTTTCTTT
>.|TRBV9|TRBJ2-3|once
CASSASSPDTQYF
TGTGCCAGCAGCGCTTCATCCCCAGATACGCAGTATTTT
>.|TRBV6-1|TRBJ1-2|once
CASSEASVGNYGYTF
TGTGCCAGCAGTGAAGCCTCGGTCGGTAACTATGGCTACACCTTC
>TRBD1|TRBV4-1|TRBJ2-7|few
CASSRDRVGYEQYF
TGCGCCAGCAGCCGAGACAGGGTTGGCTACGAGCAGTACTTC
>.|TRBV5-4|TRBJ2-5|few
CASSLAEYSGQETQYF
TGTGCCAGCAGCTTGGCCGAGTATTCGGGTCAAGAGACCCAGTACTTC
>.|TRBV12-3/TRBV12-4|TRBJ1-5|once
CASSSASAPPQHF
TGTGCCAGCAGTTCTGCAAGTGCACCGCCCCAGCATTTT
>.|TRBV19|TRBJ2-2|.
CASSILSGTKEIGELFF
TGTGCCAGTAGTATTTTGTCGGGGACCAAGGAGATCGGGGAGCTGTTTTTT
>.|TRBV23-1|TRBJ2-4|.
CASSPSQYF
TGCGCCAGCAGCCCATCTCAGTACTTC
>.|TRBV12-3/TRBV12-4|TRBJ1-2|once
CASSLWGYGYTF
TGTGCCAGCAGTTTATGGGGTTATGGCTACACCTTC
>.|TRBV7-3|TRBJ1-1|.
CASSPKGWDTEAFF
TGTGCCAGCAGCCCGAAAGGTTGGGATACTGAAGCTTTCTTT
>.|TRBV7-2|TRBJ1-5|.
CASSSYQGQPQHF
TGTGCCAGCAGCTCCTACCAGGGACAGCCCCAGCATTTT
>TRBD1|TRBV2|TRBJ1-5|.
CASRTGQGQPQHF
TGTGCCAGCAGAACGGGACAGGGTCAGCCCCAGCATTTT
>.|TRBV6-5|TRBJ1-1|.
CASSYSSGGLNTEAFF
TGTGCCAGCAGTTACTCGAGTGGAGGTTTGAACACTGAAGCTTTCTTT
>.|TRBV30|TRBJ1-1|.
CAWRTPRLNTEAFF
TGTGCCTGGAGGACACCAAGATTGAACACTGAAGCTTTCTTT
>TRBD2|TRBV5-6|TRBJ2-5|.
CASSHSGGRETQYF
TGTGCCAGCAGCCACAGCGGGGGGCGGGAGACCCAGTACTTC
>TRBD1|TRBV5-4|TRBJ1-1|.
CASSNAGTGNTEAFF
TGTGCCAGCAGCAACGCCGGGACAGGGAACACTGAAGCTTTCTTT
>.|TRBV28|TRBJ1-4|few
CASRQPVNEKLFF
TGTGCCAGCAGACAGCCAGTCAATGAAAAACTGTTTTTT
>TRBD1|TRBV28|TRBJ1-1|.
CASRPPGQRLTEAFF
TGTGCCAGCAGACCTCCGGGACAGAGACTCACTGAAGCTTTCTTT
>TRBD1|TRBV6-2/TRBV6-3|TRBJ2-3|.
CASSRQGGDTQYF
TGTGCCAGCAGTAGACAGGGCGGGGATACGCAGTATTTT
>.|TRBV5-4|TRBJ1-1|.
CASSPGGQGYTEAFF
TGTGCCAGCAGCCCTGGGGGTCAGGGCTACACTGAAGCTTTCTTT
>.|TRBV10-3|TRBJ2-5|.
CAISDIETQYF
TGTGCCATCAGTGATATTGAGACCCAGTACTTC
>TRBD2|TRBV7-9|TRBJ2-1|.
CASSFTSGGYDEQFF
TGTGCCAGCAGCTTCACTAGCGGGGGGTACGATGAGCAGTTCTTC
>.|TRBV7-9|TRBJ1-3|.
CASTPLDTIYF
TGTGCCAGCACCCCATTAGACACCATATATTTT
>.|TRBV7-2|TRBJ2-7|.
CASSKTLTFDEQYF
TGTGCCAGCAGCAAAACCCTGACGTTCGACGAGCAGTACTTC
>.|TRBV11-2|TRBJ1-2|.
CASSLGRGVGGYTF
TGTGCCAGCAGCTTAGGAAGGGGGGTAGGTGGCTACACCTTC
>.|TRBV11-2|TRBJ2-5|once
CASSLLSRGSQETQYF
TGTGCCAGCAGCTTATTGAGTCGGGGTTCGCAAGAGACCCAGTACTTC
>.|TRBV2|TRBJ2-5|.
CASSVLETQYF
TGTGCCAGCAGTGTTTTAGAGACCCAGTACTTC